A single sample gave rise to the 10 T cell receptor beta chains below, sequenced in a study of blood T cell repertoires in COVID-19. TCRdb's copy holds only in-frame clones and misses some; the assay was immunoSEQ multiplex PCR. Of 150,000 to 200,000 clones listed, about 86% are singletons. Sequencing used peripheral blood. All receptors derive from a man in his 60s with acute or convalescent COVID-19.

This chain joins TRBV4-1 and TRBJ1-6; a weak D match, TRBD1 (5 bases). V was clipped by 4 bases and J by 8 bases, with 18 bases between them. The CDR3 contains 16 residues. Germline V CDR1 and CDR2: MGHRA, YSYEKL. In nucleotides, the CDR3 is TGCGCCAGCAGCCCCTCCGGGACTATCCAGGATTCACCCCTCCACTTT. Translated, it gives CASSPSGTIQDSPLHF.

The chain uses TRBV30 and TRBJ2-7; TRBD1 matches 9 bases. The CDR3 sequence is 13 residues long. V shed 5 bases and J 6 bases; nucleotides not matched to a gene: 8. Germline CDR1 is GTSNPN and CDR2 is SVGIG (reference sequence). This chain's CDR3 is CAWARDRDVEQYF. The DNA for the CDR3 is TGTGCCTGGGCGAGGGACAGGGATGTCGAGCAGTACTTC.

The V call is TRBV7-9, the J call TRBJ2-3; 9 bases line up with TRBD1. The V gene's germline CDR1 is SEHNR and CDR2 FQNEAQ (reference sequence). V shed 5 bases and J 3 bases; nucleotides not matched to a gene: 12. The CDR3 consists of 17 residues. As DNA, the CDR3 is TGTGCCAGCAGCCTCTCCGGGACAGGGAGAAATACAGATACGCAGTATTTT. This gives the protein CASSLSGTGRNTDTQYF.

The rearrangement links TRBV11-2 to TRBJ1-2; 8 bases line up with TRBD1. The CDR3 loop spans 14 amino acids. J was trimmed by 5 bases and V by 10 bases; bases with no gene match: 12. In germline, CDR1 is SGHAT, CDR2 FQNNGV. The CDR3 protein is CAIGTQGALYGYTF. The DNA of the CDR3 is TGTGCCATCGGCACGCAGGGGGCTCTGTATGGCTACACCTTC.

The rearrangement links TRBV25-1 to TRBJ1-1, with 10 bases matching TRBD1. The length of the CDR3 is 14 residues. With V trimmed by 5 bases and J by 4 bases, 4 bases remained unmatched. Germline CDR1 reads MGHDK; CDR2 reads SYGVNS. The CDR3 loop reads CASSRQGAVTEAFF. DNA for the CDR3: TGTGCCAGCAGTAGACAGGGGGCGGTCACTGAAGCTTTCTTT.

The gene calls are TRBV29-1 and TRBJ2-2; D may be TRBD2 (6 bases). There are 16 residues in the CDR3. Germline V gives CDR1 SQVTM, CDR2 ANQGSEA. V gave up 6 bases and J gave up 1 base, with 18 bases separating them. The CDR3 coding sequence is TGCAGCGTGACCCTCACCCGCGGGAAGAACACCGGGGAGCTGTTTTTT. Translating it yields CSVTLTRGKNTGELFF.

CDR3 protein: CASSATVNTEAFF. The DNA of the CDR3 is TGTGCCAGTAGTGCCACAGTGAACACTGAAGCTTTCTTT. This chain uses TRBV19 with TRBJ1-1; D uncertain. V was cut by 5 bases and J by 0 bases, with 7 bases left in between. The CDR3 spans 13 residues. Germline-derived CDR1 and CDR2 are LNHDA and SQIVND (reference sequence).

The chain links TRBV28 to TRBJ2-7; D gene unclear. V was cut by 3 bases and J by 0 bases, with 6 bases left in between. Per germline, CDR1 MDHEN and CDR2 SYDVKM. The CDR3 loop spans 13 amino acids. The CDR3 DNA reads TGTGCCAGCAGTTTGCGAAGCTCCTACGAGCAGTACTTC. This codes for CASSLRSSYEQYF. The entire variable domain, with the rest obtained from reference TRBV28 and TRBJ2-7, is as follows: DVKVTQSSRYLVKRTGEKVFLECVQDMDHENMFWYRQDPGLGLRLIYFSYDVKMKEKGDIPEGYSVSREKKERFSLILESASTNQTSMYLCASSLRSSYEQYFGPGTRLTVT.

V usage is TRBV21-1 and J usage is TRBJ1-3; TRBD1 is the table's D call and was not checked against the DNA. TRBV21-1 is termed a pseudogene. The CDR3 sequence is 16 residues long. CDR3 coding DNA: TGTGCCAGCAGCAAACCACCTCAGGGATCCGGAAACACCATATATTTT. Amino acids: CASSKPPQGSGNTIYF.

This clone was found once. The chain combines TRBV19 with TRBJ2-2; D may be TRBD1 (6 bases). This CDR3 contains 16 residues. V was shortened by 1 base and J by 3 bases, with 12 bases between the two germline ends. Germline CDR1 LNHDA, CDR2 SQIVND (reference sequence). CDR3 loop: CASSIVKQGYTGELFF. The CDR3 region has the DNA TGTGCCAGTAGTATAGTAAAACAGGGATACACCGGGGAGCTGTTTTTT.